The rows below give T cell receptor beta chains drawn from one sample of a study of T cell repertoires in cytomegalovirus infection. TCRdb called the reads again in MiXCR, with one record for every CDR3 protein. The table has hundreds of thousands of distinct CDR3 sequences, 15% to 20% seen once. Sequencing input: PBMCs. The receptors here all came from a human donor in good health (CMV status not recorded). Some clones in this sample may be carry-over from other donors' samples. Each CDR3 is given with its conserved first and last residue. Fields, in order: D gene, J gene, V gene, clone size, CDR3 protein, CDR3 DNA. The D gene is left open where the match is weak. Clone size appears in some rows only: once, few, many, or a class for an expanded clone.

d_call: TRBD1; j_call: TRBJ2-5; v_call: TRBV11-2; clone_size: NA; cdr3_aa: CASSLTGGKETQYF; cdr3_nt: TGTGCCAGCAGCTTGACAGGGGGTAAAGAGACCCAGTACTTC
d_call: TRBD1; j_call: TRBJ1-2; v_call: TRBV28; clone_size: many; cdr3_aa: CASGTGGWGYGYTF; cdr3_nt: TGTGCCAGTGGGACAGGGGGATGGGGGTATGGCTACACCTTC
d_call: TRBD1; j_call: TRBJ2-7; v_call: TRBV12-3/TRBV12-4; clone_size: NA; cdr3_aa: CASSKDRGQFYEQYF; cdr3_nt: TGTGCCAGCAGCAAGGACAGGGGACAATTCTACGAGCAGTACTTC
d_call: TRBD1; j_call: TRBJ1-5; v_call: TRBV7-8; clone_size: many; cdr3_aa: CASSGDRGLSNQPQHF; cdr3_nt: TGTGCCAGCAGCGGGGACAGGGGGCTTAGCAATCAGCCCCAGCATTTT
d_call: NA; j_call: TRBJ1-2; v_call: TRBV7-9; clone_size: NA; cdr3_aa: CASSLRSRGPSGYTF; cdr3_nt: TGTGCCAGCAGCTTACGATCCCGGGGGCCTTCTGGCTACACCTTC
d_call: NA; j_call: TRBJ1-1; v_call: TRBV7-2; clone_size: many; cdr3_aa: CASSLYPHTEAFF; cdr3_nt: TGTGCCAGCAGCCTATACCCACACACTGAAGCTTTCTTT
d_call: NA; j_call: TRBJ2-7; v_call: TRBV19; clone_size: many; cdr3_aa: CASSDRAGDEQYF; cdr3_nt: TGTGCCAGTAGCGACAGGGCGGGGGACGAGCAGTACTTC
d_call: NA; j_call: TRBJ2-7; v_call: TRBV5-8; clone_size: NA; cdr3_aa: CASDPGSHYLYEQYF; cdr3_nt: TGTGCCAGCGATCCCGGCAGCCATTACCTTTACGAGCAGTACTTC
d_call: NA; j_call: TRBJ1-2; v_call: TRBV5-1; clone_size: few; cdr3_aa: CASSLAPQNYGYTF; cdr3_nt: TGCGCCAGCAGCTTGGCCCCTCAGAACTATGGCTACACCTTC
d_call: NA; j_call: TRBJ1-2; v_call: TRBV5-4; clone_size: NA; cdr3_aa: CASSQAGTWGYGYTF; cdr3_nt: TGTGCCAGCAGCCAAGCAGGGACCTGGGGCTATGGCTACACCTTC
d_call: TRBD2; j_call: TRBJ2-1; v_call: TRBV12-3/TRBV12-4; clone_size: few; cdr3_aa: CASSGRLAGANEQFF; cdr3_nt: TGTGCCTCCAGCGGAAGACTAGCGGGGGCTAATGAGCAGTTCTTC
d_call: NA; j_call: TRBJ2-7; v_call: TRBV5-1; clone_size: NA; cdr3_aa: CASRARAEYHVEQYF; cdr3_nt: TGCGCCAGCCGTGCCCGGGCCGAGTATCATGTGGAGCAGTACTTC
d_call: NA; j_call: TRBJ1-1; v_call: TRBV28; clone_size: few; cdr3_aa: CASSPEVNTEAFF; cdr3_nt: TGTGCCAGCAGCCCAGAGGTGAACACTGAAGCTTTCTTT
d_call: NA; j_call: TRBJ1-4; v_call: TRBV5-6; clone_size: NA; cdr3_aa: CASTSQGLGVEKLFF; cdr3_nt: TGTGCCAGCACCTCACAGGGACTCGGAGTTGAAAAACTGTTTTTT
d_call: TRBD1; j_call: TRBJ1-5; v_call: TRBV20-1; clone_size: NA; cdr3_aa: CSARDRGQPGQPQHF; cdr3_nt: TGCAGTGCTAGAGACAGGGGGCAACCCGGACAGCCCCAGCATTTT
d_call: NA; j_call: TRBJ2-5; v_call: TRBV7-2; clone_size: many; cdr3_aa: CASSRDPEETQYF; cdr3_nt: TGTGCCAGCAGCCGGGACCCTGAAGAGACCCAGTACTTC
d_call: NA; j_call: TRBJ2-3; v_call: TRBV7-2; clone_size: once; cdr3_aa: CDSSLGRAMDTQYF; cdr3_nt: TGTGACAGCAGCTTAGGTAGGGCGATGGATACGCAGTATTTT
d_call: NA; j_call: TRBJ1-6; v_call: TRBV12-3/TRBV12-4; clone_size: many; cdr3_aa: CASSFGAQADSPLHF; cdr3_nt: TGTGCCAGCAGTTTTGGGGCACAGGCTGATTCACCCCTCCACTTT
d_call: NA; j_call: TRBJ1-6; v_call: TRBV12-3/TRBV12-4; clone_size: few; cdr3_aa: CASRGGSPLHF; cdr3_nt: TGTGCCAGTAGAGGAGGTTCACCCCTCCACTTT